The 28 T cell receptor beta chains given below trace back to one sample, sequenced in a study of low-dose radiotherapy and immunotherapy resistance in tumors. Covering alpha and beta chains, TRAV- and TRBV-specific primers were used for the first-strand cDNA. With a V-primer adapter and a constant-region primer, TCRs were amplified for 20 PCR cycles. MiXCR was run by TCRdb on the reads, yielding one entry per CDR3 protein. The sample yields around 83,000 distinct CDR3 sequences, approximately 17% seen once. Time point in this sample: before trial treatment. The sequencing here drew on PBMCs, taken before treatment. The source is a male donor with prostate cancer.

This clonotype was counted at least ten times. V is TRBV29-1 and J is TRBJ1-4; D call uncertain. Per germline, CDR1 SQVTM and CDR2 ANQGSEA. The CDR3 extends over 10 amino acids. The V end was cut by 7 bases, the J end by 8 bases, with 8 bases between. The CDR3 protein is CSAYIEKLFF. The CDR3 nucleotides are TGCAGCGCTTATATCGAAAAACTGTTTTTT.

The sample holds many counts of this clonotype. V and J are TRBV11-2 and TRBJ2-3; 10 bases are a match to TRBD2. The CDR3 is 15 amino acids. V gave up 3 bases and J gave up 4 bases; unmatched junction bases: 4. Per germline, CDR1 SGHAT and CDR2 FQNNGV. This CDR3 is CASSLTSGFPDTQYF. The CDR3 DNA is TGTGCCAGCAGCTTGACTAGCGGGTTCCCAGATACGCAGTATTTT.

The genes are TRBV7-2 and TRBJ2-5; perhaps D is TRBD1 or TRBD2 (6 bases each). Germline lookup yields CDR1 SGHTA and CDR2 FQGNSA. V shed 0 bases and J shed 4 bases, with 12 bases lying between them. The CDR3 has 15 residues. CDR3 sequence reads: CASSLAGGIGETQYF. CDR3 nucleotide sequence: TGTGCCAGCAGCTTAGCCGGGGGCATTGGAGAGACCCAGTACTTC.

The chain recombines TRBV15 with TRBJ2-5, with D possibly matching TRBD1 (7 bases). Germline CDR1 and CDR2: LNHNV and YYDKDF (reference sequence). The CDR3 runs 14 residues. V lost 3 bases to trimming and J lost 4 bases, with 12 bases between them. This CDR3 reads CATSRGGQRETQYF. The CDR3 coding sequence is TGTGCCACCAGCAGGGGGGGACAGCGAGAGACCCAGTACTTC.

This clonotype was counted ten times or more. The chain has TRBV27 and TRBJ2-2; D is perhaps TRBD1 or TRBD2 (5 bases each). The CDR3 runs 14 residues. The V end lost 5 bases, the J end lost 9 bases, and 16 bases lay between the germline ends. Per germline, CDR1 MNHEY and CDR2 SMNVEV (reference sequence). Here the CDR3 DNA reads TGTGCCAGCAGTCGCTCCAAGGGGAGCTGGGAGCTGTTTTTT. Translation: CASSRSKGSWELFF.

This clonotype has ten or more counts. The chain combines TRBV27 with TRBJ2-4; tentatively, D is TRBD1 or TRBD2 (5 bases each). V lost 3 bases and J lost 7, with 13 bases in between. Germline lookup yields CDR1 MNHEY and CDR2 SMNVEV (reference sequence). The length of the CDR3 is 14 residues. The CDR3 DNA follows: TGTGCCAGCAGTTTTCGGCACGAGGGGAACATTCAGTACTTC. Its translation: CASSFRHEGNIQYF.

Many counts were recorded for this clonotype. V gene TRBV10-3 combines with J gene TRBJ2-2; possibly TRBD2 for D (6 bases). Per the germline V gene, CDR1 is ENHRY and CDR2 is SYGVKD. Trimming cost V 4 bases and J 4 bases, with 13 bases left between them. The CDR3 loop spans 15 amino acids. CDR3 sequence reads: CAISARGSGTGELFF. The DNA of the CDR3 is TGTGCCATCAGTGCCCGGGGGTCAGGCACCGGGGAGCTGTTTTTT.

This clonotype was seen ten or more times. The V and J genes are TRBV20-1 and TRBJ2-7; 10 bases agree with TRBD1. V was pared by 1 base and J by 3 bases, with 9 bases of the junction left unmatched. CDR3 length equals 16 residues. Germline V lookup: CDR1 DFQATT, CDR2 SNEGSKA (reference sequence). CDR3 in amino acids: CSARALNRDRGYEQYF. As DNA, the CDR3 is TGCAGTGCTAGAGCTCTTAACCGGGACAGGGGCTACGAGCAGTACTTC.

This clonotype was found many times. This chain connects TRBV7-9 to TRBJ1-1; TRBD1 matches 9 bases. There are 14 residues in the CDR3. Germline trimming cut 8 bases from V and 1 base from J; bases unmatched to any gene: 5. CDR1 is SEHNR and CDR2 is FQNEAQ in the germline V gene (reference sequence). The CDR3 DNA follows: TGTGCCAGCGAACAGGGGGCCTGGAACACTGAAGCTTTCTTT. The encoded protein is CASEQGAWNTEAFF.

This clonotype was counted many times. CDR3 DNA: TGCAGTGCTGGGATGAGCGGGGCAAAGGGAAATGAGCAGTTCTTC. Translated, it gives CSAGMSGAKGNEQFF. V gene TRBV20-1 combines with J gene TRBJ2-1, with TRBD2 matching over 7 bases. The ends lost 5 bases at V and 7 bases at J; junction bases unmatched: 14. CDR3 length: 15 residues. Germline-derived CDR1 and CDR2 are DFQATT and SNEGSKA (reference sequence).

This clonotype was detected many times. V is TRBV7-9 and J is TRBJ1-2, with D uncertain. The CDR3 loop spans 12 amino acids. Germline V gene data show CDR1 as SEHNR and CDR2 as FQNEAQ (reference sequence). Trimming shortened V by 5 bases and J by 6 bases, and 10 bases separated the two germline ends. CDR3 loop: CASSQDEDGYTF. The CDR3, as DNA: TGTGCCAGCAGCCAGGACGAGGATGGCTACACCTTC. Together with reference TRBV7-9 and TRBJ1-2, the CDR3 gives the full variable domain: DTGVSQNPRHKITKRGQNVTFRCDPISEHNRLYWYRQTLGQGPEFLTYFQNEAQLEKSRLLSDRFSAERPKGSFSTLEIQRTEQGDSAMYLCASSQDEDGYTFGSGTRLTVV.

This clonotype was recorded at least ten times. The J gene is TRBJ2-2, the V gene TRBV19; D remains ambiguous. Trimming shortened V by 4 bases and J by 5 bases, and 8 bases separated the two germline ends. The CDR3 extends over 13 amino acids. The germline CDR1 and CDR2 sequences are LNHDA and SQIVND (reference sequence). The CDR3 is CASSTIRTGELFF. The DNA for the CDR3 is TGTGCCAGTAGTACTATTAGGACCGGGGAGCTGTTTTTT.

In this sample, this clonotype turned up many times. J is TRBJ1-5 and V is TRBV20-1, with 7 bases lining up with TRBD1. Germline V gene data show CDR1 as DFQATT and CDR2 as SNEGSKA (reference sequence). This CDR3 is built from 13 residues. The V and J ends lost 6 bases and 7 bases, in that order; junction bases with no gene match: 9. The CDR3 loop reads CSARAGGVQPQHF. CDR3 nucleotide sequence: TGCAGTGCCAGGGCAGGGGGGGTGCAGCCCCAGCATTTT.

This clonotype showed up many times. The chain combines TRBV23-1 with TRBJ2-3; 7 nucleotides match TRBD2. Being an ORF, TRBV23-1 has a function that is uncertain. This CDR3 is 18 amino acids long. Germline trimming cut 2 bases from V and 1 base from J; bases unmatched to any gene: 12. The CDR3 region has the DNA TGCGCCAGCAGTCAAGGGGCGGGGGAGCCCAACCGCACAGATACGCAGTATTTT. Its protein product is CASSQGAGEPNRTDTQYF.

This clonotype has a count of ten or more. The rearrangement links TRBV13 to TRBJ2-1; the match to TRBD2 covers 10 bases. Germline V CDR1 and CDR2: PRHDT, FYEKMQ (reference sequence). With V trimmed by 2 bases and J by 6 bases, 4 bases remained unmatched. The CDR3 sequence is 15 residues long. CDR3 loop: CASSLRIAGGNEQFF. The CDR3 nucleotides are TGTGCCAGCAGCTTACGAATAGCGGGAGGCAATGAGCAGTTCTTC.

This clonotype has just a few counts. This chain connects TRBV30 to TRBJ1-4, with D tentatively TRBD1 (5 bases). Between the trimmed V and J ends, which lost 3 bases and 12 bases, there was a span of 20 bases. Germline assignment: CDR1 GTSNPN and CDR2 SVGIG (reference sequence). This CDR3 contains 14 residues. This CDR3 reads CAWRALSGPRELFF. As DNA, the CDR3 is TGTGCCTGGAGGGCCTTGTCAGGGCCCCGGGAACTGTTTTTT. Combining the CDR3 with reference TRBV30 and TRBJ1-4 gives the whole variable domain SQTIHQWPATLVQPVGSPLSLECTVEGTSNPNLYWYRQAAGRGLQLLFYSVGIGQISSEVPQNLSASRPQDRQFILSSKKLLLSDSGFYLCAWRALSGPRELFFGSGTQLSVL.

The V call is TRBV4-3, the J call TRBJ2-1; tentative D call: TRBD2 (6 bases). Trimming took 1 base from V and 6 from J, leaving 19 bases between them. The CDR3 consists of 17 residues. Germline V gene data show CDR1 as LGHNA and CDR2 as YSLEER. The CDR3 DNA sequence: TGCGCCAGCAGCCAAGTGCAGTCCGGGGGACCCTTCAATGAGCAGTTCTTC. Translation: CASSQVQSGGPFNEQFF.

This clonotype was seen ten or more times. CDR3 bases: TGTGCCAGCAGCTTAGACCAGGGGGCTGAGCAGTTCTTC. It is translated as CASSLDQGAEQFF. The chain couples TRBV7-6 to TRBJ2-1, with TRBD1 matching 8 bases. Germline assignment: CDR1 SGHVS and CDR2 FNYEAQ. The CDR3 spans 13 residues. Germline trimming cut 1 base from V and 9 bases from J; bases unmatched to any gene: 2. Complete variable domain (other parts from reference TRBV7-6 and TRBJ2-1): GAGVSQSPRYKVTKRGQDVALRCDPISGHVSLYWYRQALGQGPEFLTYFNYEAQQDKSGLPNDRFSAERPEGSISTLTIQRTEQRDSAMYRCASSLDQGAEQFFGPGTRLTVL.

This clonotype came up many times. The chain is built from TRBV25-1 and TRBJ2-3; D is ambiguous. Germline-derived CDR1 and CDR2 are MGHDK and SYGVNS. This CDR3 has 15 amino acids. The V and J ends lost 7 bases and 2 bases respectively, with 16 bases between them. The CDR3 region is CASTPRWSATDTQYF. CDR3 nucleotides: TGTGCCAGCACCCCTAGGTGGTCTGCCACAGATACGCAGTATTTT.

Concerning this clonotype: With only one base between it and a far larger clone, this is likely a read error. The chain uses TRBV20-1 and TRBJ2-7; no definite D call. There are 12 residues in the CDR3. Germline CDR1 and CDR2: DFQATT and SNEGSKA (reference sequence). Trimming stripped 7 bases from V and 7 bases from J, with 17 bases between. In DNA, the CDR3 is TGCAGTGGCATCGATGGGTACAATGAGCAGTACTTC. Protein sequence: CSGIDGYNEQYF.

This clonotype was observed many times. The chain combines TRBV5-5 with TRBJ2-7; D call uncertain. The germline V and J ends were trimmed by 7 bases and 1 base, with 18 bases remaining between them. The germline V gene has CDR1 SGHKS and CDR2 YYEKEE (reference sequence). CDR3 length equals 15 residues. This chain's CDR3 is CASSPTGPRSYEQYF. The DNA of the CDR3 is TGTGCCAGCTCGCCAACCGGGCCCCGGTCCTACGAGCAGTACTTC.

The CDR3 reads CASSSQGTYEQYF. Written as DNA, the CDR3 is TGTGCCAGCAGTAGCCAGGGGACCTACGAGCAGTACTTC. This chain uses TRBV6-2 or TRBV6-3 with TRBJ2-7, with D possibly being TRBD1 (6 bases). The V end was cut by 5 bases, the J end by 2 bases, with 10 bases between. The germline CDR1 and CDR2 sequences are MNHEY and SVGEGT. The CDR3 sequence is 13 residues long.

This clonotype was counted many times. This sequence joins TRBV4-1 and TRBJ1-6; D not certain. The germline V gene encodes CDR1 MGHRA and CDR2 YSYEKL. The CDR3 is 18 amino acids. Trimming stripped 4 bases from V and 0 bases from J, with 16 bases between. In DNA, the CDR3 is TGCGCCAGCAGCCTAACCCACTACACGAGCTCCTATAATTCACCCCTCCACTTT. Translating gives CASSLTHYTSSYNSPLHF.

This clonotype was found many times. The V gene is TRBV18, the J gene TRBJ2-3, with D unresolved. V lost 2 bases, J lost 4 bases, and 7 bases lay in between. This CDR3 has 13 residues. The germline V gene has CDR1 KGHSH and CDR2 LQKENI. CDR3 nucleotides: TGTGCCAGCTCACCAAATGCGGCAGATACGCAGTATTTT. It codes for CASSPNAADTQYF.

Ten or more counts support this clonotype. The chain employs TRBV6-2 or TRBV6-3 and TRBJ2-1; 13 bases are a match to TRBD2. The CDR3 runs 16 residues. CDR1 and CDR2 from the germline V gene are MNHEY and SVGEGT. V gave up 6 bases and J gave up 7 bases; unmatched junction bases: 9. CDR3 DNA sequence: TGTGCCAGCAGACTTTCCGGGACTAGCGGGGTTAATGAGCAGTTCTTC. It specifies CASRLSGTSGVNEQFF.

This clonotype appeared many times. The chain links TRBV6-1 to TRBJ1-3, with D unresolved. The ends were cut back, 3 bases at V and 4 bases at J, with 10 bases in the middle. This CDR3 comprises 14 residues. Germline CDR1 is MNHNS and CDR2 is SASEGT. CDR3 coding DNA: TGTGCCAGCAGTGACGCTGGGTTCGGAAACACCATATATTTT. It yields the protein CASSDAGFGNTIYF.

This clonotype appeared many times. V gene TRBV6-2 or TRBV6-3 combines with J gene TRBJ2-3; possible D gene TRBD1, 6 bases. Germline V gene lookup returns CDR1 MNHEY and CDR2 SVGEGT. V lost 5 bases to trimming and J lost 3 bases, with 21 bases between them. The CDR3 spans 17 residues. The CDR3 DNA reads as TGTGCCAGCAGTGTCAGTTATGGGGGCTCGGTTACAGATACGCAGTATTTT. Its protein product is CASSVSYGGSVTDTQYF.

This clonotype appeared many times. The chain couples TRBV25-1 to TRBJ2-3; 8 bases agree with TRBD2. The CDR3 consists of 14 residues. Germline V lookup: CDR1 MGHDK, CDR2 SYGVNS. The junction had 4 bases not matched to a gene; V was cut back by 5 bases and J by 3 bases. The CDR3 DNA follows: TGTGCCAGCAGTAGCGGGAGAGTGACAGATACGCAGTATTTT. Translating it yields CASSSGRVTDTQYF.